Each of the 4 T cell receptor beta chains below was sequenced from the same sample in a study of blood T cell repertoires in COVID-19. Clones were read by immunoSEQ multiplex PCR, and TCRdb kept only the in-frame ones, dropping some. The data hold about 76,000 clones, with around 90% observed a single time. Material for sequencing was peripheral blood. These receptor sequences come from a man in his fifties or sixties with active COVID-19.

Only a few counts were recorded for this clone. The chain is built from TRBV19 and TRBJ2-7, with 12 positions matching TRBD1. V lost 5 bases, J lost 5 bases, and 7 bases stayed unmatched. This CDR3 contains 15 residues. Looked up from germline, CDR1 is LNHDA and CDR2 is SQIVND (reference sequence). The CDR3 loop is CASSVRDRGLNEQYF. CDR3 nucleotides: TGTGCCAGTAGTGTCCGGGACAGGGGGCTAAACGAGCAGTACTTC.

V is TRBV19 and J is TRBJ1-6, with a tentative D call TRBD1 (5 bases). This CDR3 is 16 amino acids long. Germline V gene sequence: CDR1 LNHDA, CDR2 SQIVND (reference sequence). V shed 6 bases and J shed 10 bases, with 22 bases lying between them. This CDR3 is CASSSSRGGRDSPLHF. DNA for the CDR3: TGTGCCAGTAGCTCAAGCCGGGGGGGGAGGGACTCACCCCTCCACTTT. Supplemented by reference TRBV19 and TRBJ1-6, the full variable domain reads DGGITQSPKYLFRKEGQNVTLSCEQNLNHDAMYWYRQDPGQGLRLIYYSQIVNDFQKGDIAEGYSVSREKKESFPLTVTSAQKNPTAFYLCASSSSRGGRDSPLHFGNGTRLTVT.

This clone has just one count. The chain recombines TRBV6-4 with TRBJ2-1; 15 bases line up with TRBD2. J lost 6 bases, V lost 6 bases, and 6 bases had no gene match. There are 16 residues in the CDR3. CDR1 and CDR2 from the germline V gene are MRHNA and SNTAGT. The CDR3 DNA reads as TGTGCCAGCAGCCTTCGGACTAGCGGGGGGGGCAATGAGCAGTTCTTC. Protein sequence: CASSLRTSGGGNEQFF.

The chain joins TRBV2 to TRBJ1-4; the match to TRBD1 covers 8 bases. The CDR3 loop spans 17 amino acids. In germline, CDR1 is SNHLY, CDR2 FYNNEI. Unmatched junction bases numbered 10, after V lost 4 bases and J lost 3 bases. The CDR3: CASSARDRGGPNEKLFF. CDR3 nucleotides: TGTGCCAGCAGTGCACGTGACAGGGGAGGTCCTAATGAAAAACTGTTTTTT.